What follows describes a single TCR beta chain. The CDR3 extends over 14 amino acids. The V and J ends lost 4 bases and 6 bases respectively, with 13 bases between them. CDR1 and CDR2 from the germline V gene are MNHEY and SVGAGI. This sample is drawn from a study of blood T cell repertoires in COVID-19. At the level of the study: Material from acute and convalescent COVID-19 was sourced from the United States, Italy and Spain. PBMCs, B-cell-depleted T cells, or T cells provided the cDNA or gDNA that made up the material.

Original processing notes: Nucleated cell number was recorded as an estimate derived from reference gene primer amplification. Assay used: immunoSEQ multiplex PCR; TCRdb lists only in-frame clones, some missing. Clone size and V and J calls were adopted from that table, with D and trimming inferred from the DNA. The sample lists over 100,000 clones; around nine tenths were seen once. This sequence joins TRBV6-5 and TRBJ1-5; D is possibly TRBD1 (5 bases). This TCR was sampled from a man aged 35-49 years with acute or convalescent COVID-19. Sequenced: peripheral blood. The CDR3 DNA follows: TGTGCCAGCAGTTCCCCGGGGAGGGGTCAGCCCCAGCATTTT. Encoded protein: CASSSPGRGQPQHF.